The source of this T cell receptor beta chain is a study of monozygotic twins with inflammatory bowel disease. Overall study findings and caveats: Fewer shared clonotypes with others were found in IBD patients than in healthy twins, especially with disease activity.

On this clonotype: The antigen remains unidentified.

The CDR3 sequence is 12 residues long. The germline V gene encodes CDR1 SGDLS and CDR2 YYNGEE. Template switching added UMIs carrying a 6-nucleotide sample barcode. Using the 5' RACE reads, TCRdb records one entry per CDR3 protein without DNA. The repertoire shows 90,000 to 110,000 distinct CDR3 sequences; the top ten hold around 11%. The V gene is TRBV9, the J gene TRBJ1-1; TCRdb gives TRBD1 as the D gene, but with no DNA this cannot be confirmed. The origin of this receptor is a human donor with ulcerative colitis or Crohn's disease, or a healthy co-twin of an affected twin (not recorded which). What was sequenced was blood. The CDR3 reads CASSLPGQGAFF.